The next 5 T cell receptor beta chains were all read from a single sample in a study of OX40 agonist ivuxolimab in advanced cancers. The assay was immunoSEQ multiplex PCR, and TCRdb's table has in-frame clones only and misses some. The table includes 130,000 or so clones, 90% to 95% detected once. The sequences come from CD4+ or CD8+ T cells sorted from blood, collected in a trial of the OX40 agonist ivuxolimab. The receptors here all came from an adult with an advanced solid tumor such as melanoma, head and neck, liver or kidney cancer.

This clone was detected only a few times. The V call is TRBV28, the J call TRBJ1-5; TRBD1 is a possible D gene (5 bases). The V end was cut by 8 bases, the J end by 3 bases, with 11 bases between. CDR3 length: 13 amino acids. CDR1 is MDHEN and CDR2 is SYDVKM in the germline V gene. The CDR3 nucleotides are TGTGCCAGCCAGGGAAGCCTCAATCAGCCCCAGCATTTT. Translated, it gives CASQGSLNQPQHF.

The chain employs TRBV4-1 and TRBJ1-5; D not resolved. CDR3 length equals 13 residues. Germline CDR1 and CDR2: MGHRA and YSYEKL. The germline V and J ends were trimmed by 8 bases and 1 base, with 9 bases remaining between them. The CDR3 loop is CASRQGSNQPQHF. The CDR3, as DNA: TGCGCCAGCCGACAAGGAAGCAATCAGCCCCAGCATTTT.

V gene TRBV5-1 combines with J gene TRBJ2-5, with D possibly being TRBD2 (6 bases). The CDR3 has 14 residues. The V gene lost 3 bases and the J gene lost 1 base, with 10 bases spanning the gap. Germline CDR1 and CDR2: SGHRS and YFSETQ. CDR3 DNA sequence: TGCGCCAGCAGCTCGGAGGGACTCCAAGAGACCCAGTACTTC. Amino acids: CASSSEGLQETQYF.

The chain combines TRBV18 with TRBJ2-2, with a tentative D call TRBD2 (5 bases). V was trimmed by 3 bases and J by 5 bases, leaving 10 bases between them. Germline V gene sequence: CDR1 KGHSH, CDR2 LQKENI. The CDR3 sequence is 14 residues long. The CDR3 DNA reads as TGTGCCAGCTCACCGTCCGGAGGTACCGGGGAGCTGTTTTTT. This sequence encodes CASSPSGGTGELFF. Filled out from reference TRBV18 and TRBJ2-2, the complete variable domain reads NAGVMQNPRHLVRRRGQEARLRCSPMKGHSHVYWYRQLPEEGLKFMVYLQKENIIDESGMPKERFSAEFPKEGPSILRIQQVVRGDSAAYFCASSPSGGTGELFFGEGSRLTVL.

The chain links TRBV4-3 to TRBJ2-1, with 14 nucleotides matching TRBD2. The germline gives CDR1 LGHNA, CDR2 YSLEER. V dropped 6 bases and J dropped 2; count of bases not matched to a gene: 9. The CDR3 is made up of 18 amino acids. The CDR3 protein is CASSPRLAGGTAYNEQFF. CDR3 bases: TGCGCCAGCAGTCCTAGACTAGCGGGAGGGACAGCCTACAATGAGCAGTTCTTC.